This record covers a single T cell receptor (beta chain). Antigen specificity is unknown. This entry belongs to a study of shared clonotypes between healthy human individuals. Findings and limits, study-wide: Naive CD4 clonotypes were shared across a handful of donors at around 5.4%. Against clonotypes common to all four donors, non-shared ones had lower generation probabilities.

Deep was the level used in running the assay. Repertoires were generated with immunoSEQ multiplex PCR, while TCRdb's copy carries only in-frame clones and drops some. The sample gives about 600,000 clones, approximately 97% of which show up once; roughly 0.055% is in the top ten. Germline V lookup: CDR1 SEHNR, CDR2 FQNEAQ (reference sequence). V shed 5 bases and J shed 2 bases, with 12 bases lying between them. CDR3 length: 14 amino acids. Each donor was a Caucasian adult residing in Nashville, Tennessee. The sequencing sample was made of naive CD4+ T cells sorted from blood. As to subset: CD45RA+ positively selected. The sequence was collected from a woman in her twenties or thirties in good health. V gene TRBV7-9 combines with J gene TRBJ1-1; D remains ambiguous. CDR3 in DNA: TGTGCCAGCAGCGCCCAGGTGAGAAACACTGAAGCTTTCTTT. This codes for CASSAQVRNTEAFF.